The sample holds a few counts of the clone carrying this TCR beta chain. Its antigen is unknown. The data were obtained in a study of Graves' ophthalmopathy and Graves' hyperthyroidism. Study context: Specimen type is peripheral blood, obtained at initial diagnosis before any treatment.

The V end lost 1 base, the J end lost 1 base, and 21 bases lay between the germline ends. Germline assignment: CDR1 MNHEY and CDR2 SMNVEV (reference sequence). This CDR3 spans 19 amino acids. Amplified TCR beta CDR3 regions were obtained using RNA transcripts as template. HTBI primers were used in a first-round RT-PCR, which preceded a second-round multiplex PCR. From the multiplex PCR reads, TCRdb called clonotypes with MiXCR, one entry per CDR3 protein. The sample has around 470,000 distinct CDR3 sequences; approximately 15% are singletons. Study observations and caveats: A majority of expanded thyroid clonotypes exceeding 0.001 frequency were likewise present in blood. As the model predicted ophthalmopathy progression, it achieved a sensitivity of about 71% and a specificity of approximately 72%.

This chain joins TRBV27 and TRBJ2-3, with D perhaps matching TRBD2 (7 bases). Sequenced sample: blood. The receptor was isolated from a woman aged 30 to 39 with Graves' ophthalmopathy. The CDR3 coding sequence is TGTGCCAGCAGTTTATTTCCGGAAAAGGGGGGGGGCCGCACAGATACGCAGTATTTT. Its protein product is CASSLFPEKGGGRTDTQYF.